The next 32 T cell receptor beta chains were all read from a single sample in a study of blood T cell repertoires in COVID-19. Assay: immunoSEQ multiplex PCR; the TCRdb copy retains only in-frame clones and omits some. Among under 300,000 clones listed, 70% to 90% were seen once. Input material: PBMCs or T cells enriched from blood (not recorded which). The receptors originated from a woman under 40 who had recovered from COVID-19.

V gene TRBV28 combines with J gene TRBJ2-1, with 10 nucleotides matching TRBD2. There are 14 residues in the CDR3. Germline lookup yields CDR1 MDHEN and CDR2 SYDVKM. After removal of 11 bases from V and 8 bases from J, the junction contained 12 bases not matched to a gene. CDR3 DNA sequence: TGTGCCTCTTCCTACCCTAGCGGGAGCGATGAGCAGTTCTTC. It is translated as CASSYPSGSDEQFF.

This chain uses TRBV6-1 with TRBJ2-4, with D unclear. Between the trimmed V and J ends, which lost 3 bases and 0 bases, there was a span of 9 bases. This CDR3 is built from 15 residues. The germline V gene has CDR1 MNHNS and CDR2 SASEGT. The CDR3 sequence is CASSDWAIAKNIQYF. The CDR3 nucleotides read TGTGCCAGCAGTGATTGGGCAATAGCCAAAAACATTCAGTACTTC.

This clone was picked up a small number of times. The V call is TRBV10-3, the J call TRBJ1-1, with no clear D. Germline V gene sequence: CDR1 ENHRY, CDR2 SYGVKD. V was pared by 0 bases and J by 1 base, with 6 bases between. The CDR3 spans 14 residues. The CDR3 protein is CAISESPGNTEAFF. The CDR3, as DNA: TGTGCCATCAGTGAGTCCCCAGGGAACACTGAAGCTTTCTTT.

J is TRBJ1-4 and V is TRBV19; 7 bases map to TRBD1. With 7 bases clipped from V and 5 bases from J, the junction kept 10 bases outside the gene matches. The length of the CDR3 is 15 residues. Germline V gives CDR1 LNHDA, CDR2 SQIVND (reference sequence). CDR3 nucleotide sequence: TGTGCCAGTACCACTAGTTCGGGACAGAATGAAAAACTGTTTTTT. Amino acid sequence: CASTTSSGQNEKLFF.

The chain carries TRBV5-1 and TRBJ2-7; tentative D call: TRBD1 (6 bases). The CDR3 sequence is 14 residues long. Trimming removed 1 base from V and 0 bases from J, with 8 bases in between. Germline CDR1 reads SGHRS; CDR2 reads YFSETQ. The CDR3 here is CASSLQGGSYEQYF. In nucleotides, the CDR3 is TGCGCCAGCAGCTTGCAAGGGGGCTCCTACGAGCAGTACTTC.

The chain uses TRBV6-4 and TRBJ2-1; tentative D call: TRBD1 (6 bases). CDR1 MRHNA and CDR2 SNTAGT come from the germline V gene. The CDR3 has 14 residues. The germline V and J ends were trimmed by 2 bases and 2 bases, with 7 bases remaining between them. In DNA form, the CDR3 reads TGTGCCAGCAGTGACGAGGGGGCCTACAATGAGCAGTTCTTC. Its translation is CASSDEGAYNEQFF.

The chain couples TRBV5-1 to TRBJ2-7; D ambiguous. The germline V gene has CDR1 SGHRS and CDR2 YFSETQ. Deletions cut 5 bases from V and 3 bases from J, with 15 bases between. The CDR3 runs to 14 residues. CDR3 coding DNA: TGCGCCAGCAGTCCAGAGGTAGGCCTCTACGAGCAGTACTTC. Protein: CASSPEVGLYEQYF. The whole variable domain, remainder taken from reference TRBV5-1 and TRBJ2-7, is KAGVTQTPRYLIKTRGQQVTLSCSPISGHRSVSWYQQTPGQGLQFLFEYFSETQRNKGNFPGRFSGRQFSNSRSEMNVSTLELGDSALYLCASSPEVGLYEQYFGPGTRLTVT.

This clone is a singleton in its sample. The rearrangement uses TRBV28 and TRBJ2-1; 9 bases are a match to TRBD2. V dropped 1 base and J dropped 4; count of bases not matched to a gene: 8. The germline V gene has CDR1 MDHEN and CDR2 SYDVKM. The CDR3 consists of 17 residues. CDR3 sequence (DNA): TGTGCCAGCAGTTTATTCCCTAGCGGGGACTCTTACAATGAGCAGTTCTTC. Translation: CASSLFPSGDSYNEQFF.

The chain joins TRBV19 to TRBJ1-4; 7 nucleotides align to TRBD1. Germline CDR1 and CDR2: LNHDA and SQIVND (reference sequence). The CDR3 extends over 20 amino acids. The trim removed 5 bases at V and 2 bases at J, leaving 20 bases unmatched. CDR3 coding DNA: TGTGCCAGTAGTTCGCCCAGCCAGCCTCAAGGGGGCTTGACTAATGAAAAACTGTTTTTT. Its protein product is CASSSPSQPQGGLTNEKLFF.

This clone appeared once. The V call is TRBV19, the J call TRBJ1-6; no definite D call. The CDR3 has 15 amino acids. In germline, CDR1 is LNHDA, CDR2 SQIVND (reference sequence). Trimming left V 8 bases short and J 0 bases short, with 11 bases between. The CDR3 here is CASPERFSYNSPLHF. CDR3 sequence (DNA): TGTGCCAGTCCTGAGAGATTCTCCTATAATTCACCCCTCCACTTT.

This clone was seen a few times. This chain links TRBV5-6 with TRBJ2-4; tentative D call: TRBD2 (5 bases). CDR3 length: 11 residues. The V gene lost 4 bases and the J gene lost 10 bases, with 9 bases spanning the gap. Germline assignment: CDR1 SGHDT and CDR2 YYEEEE. The chain's CDR3 is CASSNGGIQYF. The CDR3 nucleotides are TGTGCCAGCAGCAACGGAGGTATTCAGTACTTC.

The chain has TRBV4-1 and TRBJ1-1; D ambiguous. Trimming pared 4 bases from V and 1 base from J, leaving 16 bases between. Germline CDR1 is MGHRA and CDR2 is YSYEKL. The CDR3 extends over 16 amino acids. The CDR3: CASSPAPRRGNTEAFF. The CDR3 DNA follows: TGCGCCAGCAGCCCTGCCCCGAGGCGGGGGAACACTGAAGCTTTCTTT.

The rearrangement joins TRBV25-1 to TRBJ1-6; D is possibly TRBD1 (6 bases). Deletions cut 3 bases from V and 9 bases from J, with 15 bases between. The CDR3 extends over 15 amino acids. Per germline, CDR1 MGHDK and CDR2 SYGVNS. In DNA form, the CDR3 reads TGTGCCAGCAGTGATTACGTGGGGGCTAGTTCACCCCTCCACTTT. It codes for CASSDYVGASSPLHF.

This chain connects TRBV18 to TRBJ1-6, with no clear D. Germline V gene sequence: CDR1 KGHSH, CDR2 LQKENI. Trimming took off 6 bases at V and 5 bases at J, with 14 bases between the two ends. This CDR3 is 15 amino acids long. CDR3 sequence reads: CASSPGKENNSPLHF. The DNA for the CDR3 is TGTGCCAGCTCGCCGGGGAAAGAAAATAATTCACCCCTCCACTTT.

The chain carries TRBV5-4 and TRBJ2-7; a possible D gene is TRBD1 (5 bases). V was pared by 0 bases and J by 3 bases, with 10 bases between. The CDR3 length is 14 residues. CDR1 and CDR2 (germline): SGHNT, YYREEE (reference sequence). CDR3 sequence reads: CASSLEIRDYEQYF. CDR3 coding DNA: TGTGCCAGCAGCTTGGAAATCAGGGACTACGAGCAGTACTTC.

This chain uses TRBV6-5 with TRBJ1-1, with a tentative D call TRBD1 (6 bases). Trimming removed 2 bases at V and 5 bases at J, with 15 bases between. This CDR3 contains 15 residues. CDR1 and CDR2 (germline): MNHEY, SVGAGI. CDR3 region: CASSYLGRGGTEAFF. In nucleotides, the CDR3 is TGTGCCAGCAGTTACCTTGGCAGGGGAGGGACTGAAGCTTTCTTT.

The chain combines TRBV28 with TRBJ1-5, with 7 bases aligning to TRBD1. The germline V gene encodes CDR1 MDHEN and CDR2 SYDVKM. This CDR3 spans 14 amino acids. The chain's CDR3 is CVCVNTGVNQPQHF. The CDR3 bases are TGTGTGTGTGTGAATACAGGGGTGAATCAGCCCCAGCATTTT.

This chain connects TRBV5-4 to TRBJ2-2; a possible D gene is TRBD2 (6 bases). This CDR3 contains 14 residues. The germline gives CDR1 SGHNT, CDR2 YYREEE (reference sequence). Trimming removed 2 bases from V and 6 bases from J, with 11 bases in between. The DNA of the CDR3 is TGTGCCAGCAGCTTCCGACTAGACCCCGGGGAGCTGTTTTTT. This encodes CASSFRLDPGELFF.

This clone came up once. J is TRBJ2-1 and V is TRBV7-9; D uncertain. Germline V gives CDR1 SEHNR, CDR2 FQNEAQ (reference sequence). Trimming removed 4 bases from V and 12 bases from J, with 22 bases in between. There are 15 residues in the CDR3. CDR3 in DNA: TGTGCCAGCAGCTCCGATCTCCTCACCGGTGTCATGCAGTTCTTC. It specifies CASSSDLLTGVMQFF.

The CDR3 sequence: CAWSETGGNYGYTF. The CDR3, as DNA: TGTGCCTGGAGTGAAACAGGGGGCAACTATGGCTACACCTTC. V gene TRBV30 combines with J gene TRBJ1-2; 9 bases are shared with TRBD1. There are 14 residues in the CDR3. V dropped 1 base and J dropped 2; count of bases not matched to a gene: 2. Germline loops: CDR1 GTSNPN, CDR2 SVGIG (reference sequence).

The V gene is TRBV4-1, the J gene TRBJ1-6; D gene uncertain. CDR3 size: 14 residues. Trimming took 4 bases from V and 3 from J, leaving 7 bases between them. CDR1 MGHRA and CDR2 YSYEKL come from the germline V gene. CDR3 sequence: CASSRAGYNSPLHF. CDR3 DNA sequence: TGCGCCAGCAGCCGCGCGGGCTATAATTCACCCCTCCACTTT.

The rearrangement uses TRBV4-2 and TRBJ2-7, with 10 positions matching TRBD2. The V gene's germline CDR1 is LGHNA and CDR2 YNFKEQ. The CDR3 runs 16 residues. Trimming took 1 base from V and 4 from J; bases not matched to a gene: 7. This CDR3 is CASSQAVAGGWYEQYF. The CDR3 DNA reads as TGTGCCAGCAGCCAAGCGGTAGCGGGAGGATGGTACGAGCAGTACTTC.

V usage is TRBV4-1 and J usage is TRBJ1-2; tentatively, D is TRBD1 (5 bases). Trimming removed 0 bases at V and 2 bases at J, with 22 bases between. The length of the CDR3 is 19 residues. The germline CDR1 and CDR2 sequences are MGHRA and YSYEKL. CDR3 loop: CASSQDWYGTRGSNYGYTF. As DNA, the CDR3 is TGCGCCAGCAGCCAAGATTGGTATGGCACAAGGGGCAGCAACTATGGCTACACCTTC.

This chain joins TRBV7-9 and TRBJ1-5; 7 bases agree with TRBD1. The CDR3 length is 18 residues. V shed 1 base, J shed 1 base, and the junction held 10 bases outside the gene matches. Germline CDR1 and CDR2: SEHNR and FQNEAQ (reference sequence). CDR3 sequence: CASSLEMTGTGSNQPQHF. DNA of the CDR3: TGTGCCAGCAGCTTAGAAATGACAGGGACGGGGAGCAATCAGCCCCAGCATTTT.

V and J are TRBV7-2 and TRBJ2-7; 9 positions agree with TRBD1. V lost 1 base to trimming and J lost 2 bases; unmatched junction nucleotides: 6. The CDR3 spans 16 residues. Germline-derived CDR1 and CDR2 are SGHTA and FQGNSA. The CDR3, as DNA: TGTGCCAGCAGCTTAGTTGGTACAGGGGGCCCCTACGAGCAGTACTTC. This gives the protein CASSLVGTGGPYEQYF.

The chain couples TRBV9 to TRBJ2-7; weak D call: TRBD2 (6 bases). CDR1 is SGDLS, CDR2 YYNGEE, per germline. V lost 9 bases and J lost 4, with 20 bases in between. The CDR3 spans 14 residues. The DNA for the CDR3 is TGTGCCACCCGCGTTCCCAAGGGACTTTACGAGCAGTACTTC. Translation gives CATRVPKGLYEQYF.

The chain uses TRBV30 and TRBJ1-2; the match to TRBD1 covers 10 bases. V gave up 2 bases and J gave up 4 bases; unmatched junction bases: 7. The CDR3 runs to 15 residues. Germline V gene data show CDR1 as GTSNPN and CDR2 as SVGIG (reference sequence). The CDR3 DNA reads TGTGCCTGGAGTCCGGGACAGGGGTTGAGCTATGGCTACACCTTC. Amino acid sequence: CAWSPGQGLSYGYTF. Variable domain in full (rest from reference TRBV30 and TRBJ1-2): SQTIHQWPATLVQPVGSPLSLECTVEGTSNPNLYWYRQAAGRGLQLLFYSVGIGQISSEVPQNLSASRPQDRQFILSSKKLLLSDSGFYLCAWSPGQGLSYGYTFGSGTRLTVV.

V gene TRBV5-1 combines with J gene TRBJ2-7; no clear D. The length of the CDR3 is 16 residues. Trimming cost V 0 bases and J 2 bases, with 15 bases left between them. Looked up from germline, CDR1 is SGHRS and CDR2 is YFSETQ. CDR3 coding DNA: TGCGCCAGCAGCTTGGGTGGGCAGGTCCTCACCTACGAGCAGTACTTC. Amino acids: CASSLGGQVLTYEQYF. Looking up the rest from reference TRBV5-1 and TRBJ2-7 gives the full variable domain: KAGVTQTPRYLIKTRGQQVTLSCSPISGHRSVSWYQQTPGQGLQFLFEYFSETQRNKGNFPGRFSGRQFSNSRSEMNVSTLELGDSALYLCASSLGGQVLTYEQYFGPGTRLTVT.

The count of this clone is one. The chain combines TRBV29-1 with TRBJ2-2, with 10 bases that match TRBD1. The CDR3 runs to 14 residues. V gave up 5 bases and J gave up 3 bases; unmatched junction bases: 3. Germline V gene sequence: CDR1 SQVTM, CDR2 ANQGSEA. The CDR3 here is CSVMDRGYTGELFF. The CDR3 coding sequence is TGCAGCGTTATGGACAGGGGGTACACCGGGGAGCTGTTTTTT.

The chain carries TRBV4-3 and TRBJ2-4; 7 bases map to TRBD1. Trimming took 2 bases from V and 4 from J; bases not matched to a gene: 20. The germline V gene has CDR1 LGHNA and CDR2 YSLEER. CDR3 length equals 20 residues. CDR3 coding DNA: TGCGCCAGCAGCCAACTATACTGGACAGGACCGACGGATATAAAAAACATTCAGTACTTC. Its protein product is CASSQLYWTGPTDIKNIQYF.

The V and J genes are TRBV7-9 and TRBJ1-3; no reliable D call. V was pared by 3 bases and J by 0 bases, with 9 bases between. The germline V gene encodes CDR1 SEHNR and CDR2 FQNEAQ (reference sequence). CDR3 length: 15 amino acids. The CDR3 nucleotides read TGTGCCAGCAGCTTTGTTGAGAGCTCTGGAAACACCATATATTTT. Its protein is CASSFVESSGNTIYF.

The table lists this clone with a count of one. CDR3 DNA sequence: TGTGCCAGCAGCTTAGTTGGCAGGGGGCAAGGCGGGCAGTACTTC. It encodes CASSLVGRGQGGQYF. The gene calls are TRBV11-2 and TRBJ2-7, with TRBD1 matching over 8 bases. After removal of 1 base from V and 9 bases from J, the junction contained 11 bases not matched to a gene. CDR1 SGHAT and CDR2 FQNNGV come from the germline V gene. This CDR3 is 15 amino acids long.